Each of the 14 T cell receptor beta chains below was sequenced from the same sample in a study of beta chain features in type 1 diabetes. Expressed TCRB transcripts were sequenced because the entire RNA isolate underwent reverse transcription. Sequencing used immunoSEQ multiplex PCR; TCRdb keeps in-frame clones, though not all of them. The sample has 600,000 to 650,000 clones, around 15% seen once. The specimen sequenced was naive CD4+ T cells from blood. The receptors originated from a man between 18 and 29 years old in good health.

This clone occurred once. V gene TRBV4-1 combines with J gene TRBJ2-4; the match to TRBD1 covers 11 bases. The germline V gene has CDR1 MGHRA and CDR2 YSYEKL. The CDR3 covers 20 residues. Unmatched junction bases numbered 14, after V lost 4 bases and J lost 0 bases. CDR3 in amino acids: CASSLHWGQGVSVAKNIQYF. The CDR3 DNA sequence: TGCGCCAGCAGCCTTCACTGGGGACAGGGGGTCTCCGTAGCCAAAAACATTCAGTACTTC.

This chain joins TRBV28 and TRBJ2-1; 8 bases fit TRBD1. J was trimmed by 4 bases and V by 1 base; bases with no gene match: 6. The CDR3 sequence is 16 residues long. Germline V gene lookup returns CDR1 MDHEN and CDR2 SYDVKM. CDR3 DNA sequence: TGTGCCAGCAGTTTATTGTGGACAGGGCGTTACAATGAGCAGTTCTTC. This codes for CASSLLWTGRYNEQFF.

This clone occurred a few times. The J gene is TRBJ2-3, the V gene TRBV7-9, with D perhaps matching TRBD2 (5 bases). V was shortened by 1 base and J by 2 bases, with 19 bases between the two germline ends. CDR3 length: 18 residues. In germline, CDR1 is SEHNR, CDR2 FQNEAQ (reference sequence). CDR3 loop: CASSLGSRRLSTTDTQYF. CDR3 sequence (DNA): TGTGCCAGCAGCTTAGGTAGTCGGAGGCTCTCTACCACAGATACGCAGTATTTT.

As DNA, the CDR3 is TGTGCCAGCAGTTACTCCCTCCTACATGGGGGGTCCCTCCACTTT. The encoded protein is CASSYSLLHGGSLHF. J is TRBJ1-6 and V is TRBV6-5; a possible D gene is TRBD1 (5 bases). Trimming shortened V by 0 bases and J by 14 bases, and 17 bases separated the two germline ends. The germline gives CDR1 MNHEY, CDR2 SVGAGI. This CDR3 comprises 15 residues.

This clone occurred a few times. This chain links TRBV4-3 with TRBJ2-6, with no clear D. CDR3 length: 16 residues. Germline lookup yields CDR1 LGHNA and CDR2 YSLEER. The V and J ends lost 0 bases and 0 bases respectively, with 6 bases between them. CDR3 residues: CASSQDIRSGANVLTF. Written as DNA, the CDR3 is TGCGCCAGCAGCCAAGATATCCGCTCTGGGGCCAACGTCCTGACTTTC.

There are a few counts of this clone. The chain is built from TRBV7-9 and TRBJ1-5; 7 bases agree with TRBD1. This CDR3 is built from 17 residues. The V and J ends lost 5 bases and 0 bases, in that order; junction bases with no gene match: 10. Germline loops: CDR1 SEHNR, CDR2 FQNEAQ (reference sequence). CDR3 bases: TGTGCCAGCAGCCGGTACAGAGACAGGGATAGCAATCAGCCCCAGCATTTT. It encodes CASSRYRDRDSNQPQHF.

In this sample, this clone turned up a few times. The CDR3 region has the DNA TGTGCCAGCAGCCCCGGGACAGCGATCTCTGGAAACACCATATATTTT. This codes for CASSPGTAISGNTIYF. J is TRBJ1-3 and V is TRBV9; TRBD1 matches 7 bases. The germline V gene has CDR1 SGDLS and CDR2 YYNGEE. The V segment lost 4 bases and the J segment 0 bases; nucleotides outside the gene matches: 7. The CDR3 spans 16 residues.

This chain joins TRBV7-2 and TRBJ1-2, with 8 bases fitting TRBD1. Germline CDR1 and CDR2: SGHTA and FQGNSA. The CDR3 length is 16 residues. With 2 bases clipped from V and 5 bases from J, the junction kept 10 bases outside the gene matches. The CDR3 reads CASSLLRQGQMYGYTF. The CDR3 DNA reads TGTGCCAGCAGCTTACTTCGACAGGGGCAAATGTATGGCTACACCTTC. Variable domain in full (rest from reference TRBV7-2 and TRBJ1-2): GAGVSQSPSNKVTEKGKDVELRCDPISGHTALYWYRQSLGQGLEFLIYFQGNSAPDKSGLPSDRFSAERTGGSVSTLTIQRTQQEDSAVYLCASSLLRQGQMYGYTFGSGTRLTVV.

The chain uses TRBV5-1 and TRBJ2-3; D ambiguous. Trimming took 0 bases from V and 4 from J, leaving 12 bases between them. Germline CDR1 is SGHRS and CDR2 is YFSETQ. The CDR3 runs 15 residues. This CDR3 reads CASSLEPLGSDTQYF. CDR3 sequence (DNA): TGCGCCAGCAGCTTGGAGCCCCTTGGTTCAGATACGCAGTATTTT.

This clone was recorded a few times. The chain uses TRBV7-2 and TRBJ2-2, with D possibly being TRBD1 (6 bases). V lost 4 bases and J lost 0, with 9 bases in between. The CDR3 runs 15 residues. Germline values: CDR1 SGHTA, CDR2 FQGNSA. The CDR3 region has the DNA TGTGCCAGCAGCTCCAGGGGATCGAACACCGGGGAGCTGTTTTTT. This encodes CASSSRGSNTGELFF.

This clone turned up a few times. The chain combines TRBV10-3 with TRBJ1-2; a weak D match, TRBD1 (6 bases). CDR1 is ENHRY and CDR2 is SYGVKD in the germline V gene. V lost 7 bases and J 8 bases, leaving 20 bases between the germline ends. CDR3 size: 14 residues. The DNA of the CDR3 is TGTGCCATCACCGCTTTGACAGGACTGGGGGGCTACACCTTC. It encodes CAITALTGLGGYTF.

The sample holds a few counts of this clone. The rearrangement joins TRBV19 to TRBJ2-3; no clear D. Trimming cost V 3 bases and J 0 bases, with 7 bases left between them. Looked up from germline, CDR1 is LNHDA and CDR2 is SQIVND (reference sequence). This CDR3 is built from 14 residues. For the CDR3, the DNA is TGTGCCAGTAGTATCCAGCTTAGCACAGATACGCAGTATTTT. This translates into CASSIQLSTDTQYF.

This clone was observed a few times. The chain joins TRBV6-6 to TRBJ1-5, with 10 bases fitting TRBD1. There are 15 residues in the CDR3. The V and J ends lost 6 bases and 2 bases, in that order; junction bases with no gene match: 4. Germline lookup yields CDR1 MNHNY and CDR2 SVGAGI (reference sequence). The DNA of the CDR3 is TGTGCCAGCAGGTCCGGGACAGGGGGCAATCAGCCCCAGCATTTT. The encoded protein is CASRSGTGGNQPQHF.

The CDR3 coding sequence is TGTGCCAGCAGCTTAGGGTGGACAGTTCAAGAGACCCAGTACTTC. It yields the protein CASSLGWTVQETQYF. The J gene is TRBJ2-5, the V gene TRBV7-2, with a weak D call TRBD1 (6 bases). V lost 1 base and J 2 bases, leaving 11 bases between the germline ends. Germline assignment: CDR1 SGHTA and CDR2 FQGNSA. This CDR3 spans 15 amino acids.